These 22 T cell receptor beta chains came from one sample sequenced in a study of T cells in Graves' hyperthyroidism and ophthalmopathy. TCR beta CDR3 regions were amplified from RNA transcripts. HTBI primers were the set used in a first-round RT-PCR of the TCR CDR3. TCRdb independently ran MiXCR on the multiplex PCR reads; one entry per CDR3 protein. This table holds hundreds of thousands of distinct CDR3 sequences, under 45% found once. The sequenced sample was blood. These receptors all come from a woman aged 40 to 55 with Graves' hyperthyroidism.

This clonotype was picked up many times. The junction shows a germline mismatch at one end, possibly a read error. The CDR3 protein is CASSFRWDLGKETQYF. DNA of the CDR3: TGTGCTAGCAGCTTTCGGTGGGACCTAGGGAAAGAGACCCAGTACTTC. This sequence joins TRBV7-7 and TRBJ2-5; D possibly matches TRBD1 or TRBD2 (5 bases each). CDR3 length equals 16 residues. In germline, CDR1 is SSHAT, CDR2 FNYEAQ (reference sequence).

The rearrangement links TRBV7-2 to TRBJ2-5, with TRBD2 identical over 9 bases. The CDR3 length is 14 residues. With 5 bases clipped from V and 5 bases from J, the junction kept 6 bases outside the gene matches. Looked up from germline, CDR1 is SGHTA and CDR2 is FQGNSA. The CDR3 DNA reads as TGTGCCAGCAGCGTTAGCGGGGGCTTGGAGACCCAGTACTTC. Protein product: CASSVSGGLETQYF.

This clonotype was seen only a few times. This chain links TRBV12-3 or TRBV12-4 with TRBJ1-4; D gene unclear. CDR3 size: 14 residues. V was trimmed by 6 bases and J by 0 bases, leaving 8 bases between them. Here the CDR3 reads CASSPEATNEKLFF. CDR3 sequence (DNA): TGTGCCAGCAGCCCGGAGGCAACTAATGAAAAACTGTTTTTT.

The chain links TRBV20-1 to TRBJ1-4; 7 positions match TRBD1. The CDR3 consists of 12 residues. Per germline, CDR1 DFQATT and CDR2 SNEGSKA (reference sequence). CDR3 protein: CALRQGNEKLFF. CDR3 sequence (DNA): TGCGCACTCCGACAGGGTAACGAAAAACTGTTTTTT.

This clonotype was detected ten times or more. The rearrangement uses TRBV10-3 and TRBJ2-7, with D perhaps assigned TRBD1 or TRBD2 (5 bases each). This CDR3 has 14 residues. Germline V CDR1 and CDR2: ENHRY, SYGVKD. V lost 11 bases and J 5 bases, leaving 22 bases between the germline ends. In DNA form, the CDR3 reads TGTGCCGTAAAGTCCAGGGACCCTCTCGACGAGCAGTACTTC. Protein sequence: CAVKSRDPLDEQYF.

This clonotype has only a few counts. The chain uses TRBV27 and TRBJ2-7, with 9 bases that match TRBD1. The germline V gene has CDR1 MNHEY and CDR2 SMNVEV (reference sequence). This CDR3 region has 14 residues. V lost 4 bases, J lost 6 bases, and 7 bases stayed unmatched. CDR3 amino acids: CASSYGTGSGEQYF. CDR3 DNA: TGTGCCAGCAGTTACGGGACAGGGTCGGGCGAGCAGTACTTC.

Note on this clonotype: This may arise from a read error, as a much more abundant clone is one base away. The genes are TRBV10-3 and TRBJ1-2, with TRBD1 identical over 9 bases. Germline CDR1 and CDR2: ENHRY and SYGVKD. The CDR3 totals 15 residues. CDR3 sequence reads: CATSDSDRGNYGYTF. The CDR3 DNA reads TGTGCCACCAGTGATTCGGACAGGGGAAACTATGGCTACACCTTC.

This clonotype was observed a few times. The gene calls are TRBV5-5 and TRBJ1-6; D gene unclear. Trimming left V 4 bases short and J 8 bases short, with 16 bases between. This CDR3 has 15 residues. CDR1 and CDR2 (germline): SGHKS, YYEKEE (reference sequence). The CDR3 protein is CASSQDSGPDSPLHF. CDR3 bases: TGTGCCAGCAGCCAAGATAGCGGCCCGGATTCACCCCTCCACTTT. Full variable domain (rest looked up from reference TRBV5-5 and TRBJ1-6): DAGVTQSPTHLIKTRGQQVTLRCSPISGHKSVSWYQQVLGQGPQFIFQYYEKEERGRGNFPDRFSARQFPNYSSELNVNALLLGDSALYLCASSQDSGPDSPLHFGNGTRLTVT.

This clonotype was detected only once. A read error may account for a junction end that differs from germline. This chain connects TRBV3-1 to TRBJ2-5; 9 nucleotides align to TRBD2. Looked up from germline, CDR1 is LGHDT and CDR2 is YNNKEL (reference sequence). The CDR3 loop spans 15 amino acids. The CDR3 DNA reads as TGTGCCAGCAGCCAAGTCGGGACTAGCCAAGGGACCCAGTACTTC. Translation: CASSQVGTSQGTQYF.

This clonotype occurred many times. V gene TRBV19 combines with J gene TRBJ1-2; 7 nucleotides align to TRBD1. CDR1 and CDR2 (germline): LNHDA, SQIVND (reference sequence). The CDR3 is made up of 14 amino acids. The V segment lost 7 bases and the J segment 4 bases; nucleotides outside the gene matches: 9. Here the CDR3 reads CASNLRDSPYGYTF. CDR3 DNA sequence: TGTGCCAGTAATCTCCGGGACAGTCCCTATGGCTACACCTTC. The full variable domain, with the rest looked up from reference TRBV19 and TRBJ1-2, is DGGITQSPKYLFRKEGQNVTLSCEQNLNHDAMYWYRQDPGQGLRLIYYSQIVNDFQKGDIAEGYSVSREKKESFPLTVTSAQKNPTAFYLCASNLRDSPYGYTFGSGTRLTVV.

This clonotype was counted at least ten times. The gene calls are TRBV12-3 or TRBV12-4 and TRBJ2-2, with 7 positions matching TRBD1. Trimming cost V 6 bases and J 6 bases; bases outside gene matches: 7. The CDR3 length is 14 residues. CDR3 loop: CASRTTGKAGELFF. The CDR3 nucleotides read TGTGCCAGCAGGACGACAGGGAAGGCCGGGGAGCTGTTTTTT.

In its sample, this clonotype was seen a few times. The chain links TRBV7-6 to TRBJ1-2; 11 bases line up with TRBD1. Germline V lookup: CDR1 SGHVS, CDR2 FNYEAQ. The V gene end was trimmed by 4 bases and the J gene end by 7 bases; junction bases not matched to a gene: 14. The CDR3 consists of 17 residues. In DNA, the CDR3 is TGTGCCAGCAGCTCGACTCATACAGGACAGGGGGCTATTGGCTACACCTTC. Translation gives CASSSTHTGQGAIGYTF.

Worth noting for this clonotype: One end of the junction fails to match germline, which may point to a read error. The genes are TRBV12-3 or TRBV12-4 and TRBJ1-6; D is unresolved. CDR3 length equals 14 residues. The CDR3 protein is CASSFKGANPPLHF. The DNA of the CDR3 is TGTGCCAGCAGCTTCAAGGGCGCTAATCCACCCCTCCACTTT.

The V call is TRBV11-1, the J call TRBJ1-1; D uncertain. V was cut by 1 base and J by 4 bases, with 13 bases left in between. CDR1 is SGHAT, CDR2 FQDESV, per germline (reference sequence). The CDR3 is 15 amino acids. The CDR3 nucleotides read TGTGCCAGCAGCTTAGGGATTTCGAGGACCACTGAAGCTTTCTTT. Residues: CASSLGISRTTEAFF. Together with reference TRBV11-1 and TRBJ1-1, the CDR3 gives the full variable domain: EAEVAQSPRYKITEKSQAVAFWCDPISGHATLYWYRQILGQGPELLVQFQDESVVDDSQLPKDRFSAERLKGVDSTLKIQPAELGDSAMYLCASSLGISRTTEAFFGQGTRLTVV.

This chain's CDR3 is CAISEGQGFYGYTF. In nucleotides, the CDR3 is TGTGCCATCAGTGAGGGACAGGGCTTCTATGGCTACACCTTC. The chain has TRBV10-3 and TRBJ1-2; 8 bases agree with TRBD1. Germline-derived CDR1 and CDR2 are ENHRY and SYGVKD. The CDR3 totals 14 residues. V gave up 2 bases and J gave up 4 bases; unmatched junction bases: 3.

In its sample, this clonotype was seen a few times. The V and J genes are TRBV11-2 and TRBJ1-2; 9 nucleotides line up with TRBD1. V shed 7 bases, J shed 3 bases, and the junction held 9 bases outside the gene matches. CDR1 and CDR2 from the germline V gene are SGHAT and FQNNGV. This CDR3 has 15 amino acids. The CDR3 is CASTRAGTGYYGYTF. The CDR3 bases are TGTGCCAGCACCAGAGCCGGGACAGGGTACTATGGCTACACCTTC.

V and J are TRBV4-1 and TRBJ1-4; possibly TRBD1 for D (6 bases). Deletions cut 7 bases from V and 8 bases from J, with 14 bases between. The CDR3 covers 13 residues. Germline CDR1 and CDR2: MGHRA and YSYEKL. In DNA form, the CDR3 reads TGCGCCAGCAACCGGGGACAAAGGGAAAAACTGTTTTTT. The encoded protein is CASNRGQREKLFF.

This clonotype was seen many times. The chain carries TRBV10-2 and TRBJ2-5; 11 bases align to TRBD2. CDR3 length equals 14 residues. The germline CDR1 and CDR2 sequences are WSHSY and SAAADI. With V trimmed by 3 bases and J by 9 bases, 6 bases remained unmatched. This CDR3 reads CASSDLLAGVSQYF. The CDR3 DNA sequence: TGCGCCAGCAGTGATTTACTAGCGGGAGTCTCCCAGTACTTC.

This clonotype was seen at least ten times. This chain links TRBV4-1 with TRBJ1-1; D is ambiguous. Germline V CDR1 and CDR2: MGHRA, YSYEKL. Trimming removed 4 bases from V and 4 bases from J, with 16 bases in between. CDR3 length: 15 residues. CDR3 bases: TGCGCCAGCAGCCTCGCGGAGGGCGCGGTCACTGAAGCTTTCTTT. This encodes CASSLAEGAVTEAFF.

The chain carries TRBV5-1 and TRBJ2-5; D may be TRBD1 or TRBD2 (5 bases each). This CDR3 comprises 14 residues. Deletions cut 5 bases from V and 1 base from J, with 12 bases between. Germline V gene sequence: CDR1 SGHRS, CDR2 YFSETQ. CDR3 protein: CASSVGAGQETQYF. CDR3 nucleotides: TGCGCCAGCAGTGTTGGGGCGGGCCAAGAGACCCAGTACTTC.

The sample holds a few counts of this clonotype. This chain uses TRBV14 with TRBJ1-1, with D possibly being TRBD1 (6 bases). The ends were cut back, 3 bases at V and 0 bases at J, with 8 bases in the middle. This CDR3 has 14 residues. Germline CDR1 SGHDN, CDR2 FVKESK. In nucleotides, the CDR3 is TGTGCCAGCAGCCACAGGGGAATGAACACTGAAGCTTTCTTT. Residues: CASSHRGMNTEAFF. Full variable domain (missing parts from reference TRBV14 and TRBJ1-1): EAGVTQFPSHSVIEKGQTVTLRCDPISGHDNLYWYRRVMGKEIKFLLHFVKESKQDESGMPNNRFLAERTGGTYSTLKVQPAELEDSGVYFCASSHRGMNTEAFFGQGTRLTVV.

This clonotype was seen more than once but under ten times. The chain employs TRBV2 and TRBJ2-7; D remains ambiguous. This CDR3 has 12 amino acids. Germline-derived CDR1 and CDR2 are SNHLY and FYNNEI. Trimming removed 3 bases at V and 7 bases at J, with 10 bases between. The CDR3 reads CASSDPNREQYF. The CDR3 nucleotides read TGTGCCAGCAGTGATCCAAACCGTGAGCAGTACTTC. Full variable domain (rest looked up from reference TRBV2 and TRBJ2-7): EPEVTQTPSHQVTQMGQEVILRCVPISNHLYFYWYRQILGQKVEFLVSFYNNEISEKSEIFDDQFSVERPDGSNFTLKIRSTKLEDSAMYFCASSDPNREQYFGPGTRLTVT.